What follows are 26 T cell receptor beta chains derived from one specimen sequenced in a study of OX40 agonist ivuxolimab in advanced cancers. Measured with immunoSEQ multiplex PCR; TCRdb has only the in-frame clones, and not every one. The sample shows some 70,000 clones, more than 80% of them seen only once. Material: CD4+ or CD8+ T cells sorted from blood, obtained in a trial of the OX40 agonist ivuxolimab. These receptors were obtained from an adult with an advanced solid tumor such as melanoma, head and neck, liver or kidney cancer.

The genes are TRBV5-1 and TRBJ1-6, with 9 bases matching TRBD1. V shed 5 bases and J 8 bases; nucleotides not matched to a gene: 8. Per germline, CDR1 SGHRS and CDR2 YFSETQ. CDR3 length: 15 residues. CDR3 in amino acids: CASSTADRGDSPLHF. CDR3 DNA: TGCGCCAGCAGTACAGCGGACAGGGGCGATTCACCCCTCCACTTT. Looking up the rest from reference TRBV5-1 and TRBJ1-6 gives the full variable domain: KAGVTQTPRYLIKTRGQQVTLSCSPISGHRSVSWYQQTPGQGLQFLFEYFSETQRNKGNFPGRFSGRQFSNSRSEMNVSTLELGDSALYLCASSTADRGDSPLHFGNGTRLTVT.

This chain uses TRBV5-1 with TRBJ2-5; D gene unclear. The CDR3 consists of 14 residues. Germline V CDR1 and CDR2: SGHRS, YFSETQ. V was shortened by 3 bases and J by 2 bases, with 11 bases between the two germline ends. CDR3 region: CASSSKGNQETQYF. CDR3 in DNA: TGCGCCAGCAGCTCGAAGGGTAATCAAGAGACCCAGTACTTC.

V and J are TRBV4-3 and TRBJ1-5; D not resolved. Germline CDR1 and CDR2: LGHNA and YSLEER. Trimming took off 0 bases at V and 5 bases at J, with 8 bases between the two ends. This CDR3 region has 14 residues. CDR3 loop: CASSQDQADQPQHF. The CDR3, as DNA: TGCGCCAGCAGCCAAGATCAGGCGGATCAGCCCCAGCATTTT.

V gene TRBV15 combines with J gene TRBJ1-4; 9 positions match TRBD1. The CDR3 runs 16 residues. The germline V gene has CDR1 LNHNV and CDR2 YYDKDF (reference sequence). V trimming: 0 bases; J trimming: 7 bases; junction bases outside the gene matches: 6. For the CDR3, the DNA is TGTGCCACCAGCAGAGATAACAGGGGGCCGAGTGAAAAACTGTTTTTT. Amino acid sequence: CATSRDNRGPSEKLFF. The complete variable domain, with remaining parts taken from reference TRBV15 and TRBJ1-4, reads DAMVIQNPRYQVTQFGKPVTLSCSQTLNHNVMYWYQQKSSQAPKLLFHYYDKDFNNEADTPDNFQSRRPNTSFCFLDIRSPGLGDTAMYLCATSRDNRGPSEKLFFGSGTQLSVL.

This chain joins TRBV11-2 and TRBJ1-1; 9 positions match TRBD1. After removal of 5 bases from V and 5 bases from J, the junction contained 9 bases not matched to a gene. Per the germline V gene, CDR1 is SGHAT and CDR2 is FQNNGV. The CDR3 has 15 residues. As DNA, the CDR3 is TGTGCCAGCAGCCGGGACAGGGATCGTTGGACTGAAGCTTTCTTT. Encoded protein: CASSRDRDRWTEAFF.

V is TRBV9 and J is TRBJ2-1, with D perhaps TRBD1 (6 bases). CDR3 size: 20 residues. With 0 bases removed from V and 0 bases from J, the gap between germline ends came to 22 bases. The V gene's germline CDR1 is SGDLS and CDR2 YYNGEE. The CDR3 protein is CASSVVGDKGIFSSYNEQFF. The CDR3 DNA reads as TGTGCCAGCAGCGTAGTTGGGGACAAGGGTATCTTCAGCTCCTACAATGAGCAGTTCTTC.

This clone was observed once. V is TRBV27 and J is TRBJ1-4; 8 positions agree with TRBD1. The CDR3 has 17 amino acids. The germline V gene has CDR1 MNHEY and CDR2 SMNVEV (reference sequence). Unmatched junction bases numbered 11, after V lost 3 bases and J lost 5 bases. CDR3 protein: CASSFQGQGGENEKLFF. The CDR3 DNA reads TGTGCCAGCAGTTTTCAAGGACAGGGCGGTGAGAATGAAAAACTGTTTTTT. Complete variable domain (other parts from reference TRBV27 and TRBJ1-4): EAQVTQNPRYLITVTGKKLTVTCSQNMNHEYMSWYRQDPGLGLRQIYYSMNVEVTDKGDVPEGYKVSRKEKRNFPLILESPSPNQTSLYFCASSFQGQGGENEKLFFGSGTQLSVL.

The chain combines TRBV6-6 with TRBJ2-1; no clear D gene. CDR1 is MNHNY and CDR2 is SVGAGI in the germline V gene (reference sequence). The CDR3 spans 15 residues. Trimming took 6 bases from V and 2 from J, leaving 14 bases between them. For the CDR3, the DNA is TGTGCCAGCAGCCCCTCGGCAGGCCCCTACAATGAGCAGTTCTTC. Translated, it gives CASSPSAGPYNEQFF.

This rearrangement joins TRBV10-3 to TRBJ1-1, with TRBD1 as a possible D gene (6 bases). The length of the CDR3 is 13 residues. Per germline, CDR1 ENHRY and CDR2 SYGVKD. V lost 4 bases to trimming and J lost 2 bases, with 8 bases between them. The DNA for the CDR3 is TGTGCCATCAGTGGACAGGCCAACACTGAAGCTTTCTTT. Protein: CAISGQANTEAFF.

The chain has TRBV4-3 and TRBJ1-2, with TRBD1 matching 7 bases. V gave up 0 bases and J gave up 8 bases; unmatched junction bases: 6. The germline V gene has CDR1 LGHNA and CDR2 YSLEER. This CDR3 spans 14 amino acids. The CDR3 DNA is TGCGCCAGCAGCCAAGAGAAGGGGGCGAGAGGCTACACCTTC. It yields the protein CASSQEKGARGYTF.

This clone is a singleton in its sample. V usage is TRBV6-5 and J usage is TRBJ1-4; D remains ambiguous. Germline values: CDR1 MNHEY, CDR2 SVGAGI. The CDR3 is 10 amino acids. V was shortened by 8 bases and J by 8 bases, with 6 bases between the two germline ends. The CDR3, as DNA: TGTGCCAGCTACAGAGAAAAACTGTTTTTT. Translated: CASYREKLFF.

The chain carries TRBV28 and TRBJ2-3, with 10 bases aligning to TRBD1. The germline CDR1 and CDR2 sequences are MDHEN and SYDVKM. V lost 6 bases and J lost 7; bases outside the gene matches: 10. This CDR3 is 15 amino acids long. CDR3: CASRETGTGAYTQYF. Here the CDR3 DNA reads TGTGCCAGCAGGGAGACCGGGACAGGGGCATATACGCAGTATTTT.

V usage is TRBV5-1 and J usage is TRBJ1-3, with 8 nucleotides matching TRBD1. Losses at the gene ends were 0 bases for V and 4 bases for J; bases not matched to a gene: 3. In germline, CDR1 is SGHRS, CDR2 YFSETQ. The CDR3 runs 15 residues. The CDR3 DNA follows: TGCGCCAGCAGCTTGGAGTCAGGGGGCGGAAACACCATATATTTT. Amino acids: CASSLESGGGNTIYF. The full variable domain, with the rest looked up from reference TRBV5-1 and TRBJ1-3, is KAGVTQTPRYLIKTRGQQVTLSCSPISGHRSVSWYQQTPGQGLQFLFEYFSETQRNKGNFPGRFSGRQFSNSRSEMNVSTLELGDSALYLCASSLESGGGNTIYFGEGSWLTVV.

The rearrangement uses TRBV27 and TRBJ2-3; 9 nucleotides line up with TRBD1. CDR3 length: 14 residues. Germline V gives CDR1 MNHEY, CDR2 SMNVEV (reference sequence). The V gene end was trimmed by 4 bases and the J gene end by 5 bases; junction bases not matched to a gene: 4. The CDR3 protein is CASSYRTGEDTQYF. DNA of the CDR3: TGTGCCAGCAGTTATCGGACAGGGGAAGATACGCAGTATTTT.

This clone was observed a single time. The chain joins TRBV5-1 to TRBJ2-5; D possibly corresponds to TRBD2 (6 bases). CDR1 is SGHRS and CDR2 is YFSETQ in the germline V gene. Deletions cut 0 bases from V and 7 bases from J, with 13 bases between. The CDR3 runs 14 residues. The CDR3 DNA follows: TGCGCCAGCAGCTTGGGGCGGGACGCGAGGACCCAGTACTTC. Protein sequence: CASSLGRDARTQYF.

The CDR3 loop is CASSLVGNFVYEQYF. The CDR3 DNA is TGTGCCAGCAGCCTGGTCGGTAATTTCGTCTACGAGCAGTACTTC. This chain links TRBV11-3 with TRBJ2-7; D unclear. The CDR3 contains 15 residues. Germline lookup yields CDR1 SGHNT and CDR2 YENEEA. Trimming removed 5 bases from V and 3 bases from J, with 17 bases in between. The full variable domain, completed using reference TRBV11-3 and TRBJ2-7, is EAGVVQSPRYKIIEKKQPVAFWCNPISGHNTLYWYLQNLGQGPELLIRYENEEAVDDSQLPKDRFSAERLKGVDSTLKIQPAELGDSAVYLCASSLVGNFVYEQYFGPGTRLTVT.

V is TRBV7-3 and J is TRBJ2-7; the D gene is possibly TRBD2 (6 bases). V was shortened by 5 bases and J by 7 bases, with 15 bases between the two germline ends. CDR3 length equals 13 residues. Germline lookup yields CDR1 SGHTA and CDR2 FQGTGA. CDR3 amino acids: CASSPRRAGEQYF. CDR3 in DNA: TGTGCCAGCAGCCCCCGGAGGGCGGGAGAGCAGTACTTC. The full variable domain, in which reference TRBV7-3 and TRBJ2-7 provide the parts outside the CDR3, is GAGVSQTPSNKVTEKGKYVELRCDPISGHTALYWYRQSLGQGPEFLIYFQGTGAADDSGLPNDRFFAVRPEGSVSTLKIQRTERGDSAVYLCASSPRRAGEQYFGPGTRLTVT.

This rearrangement joins TRBV6-1 to TRBJ2-5; D is unresolved. This CDR3 contains 12 residues. V was shortened by 5 bases and J by 4 bases, with 8 bases between the two germline ends. CDR1 is MNHNS and CDR2 is SASEGT in the germline V gene. Written as DNA, the CDR3 is TGTGCCAGCAGTTCTCTTCTAGAGACCCAGTACTTC. Its protein is CASSSLLETQYF.

V and J are TRBV19 and TRBJ2-1; TRBD2 matches at 9 bases. The CDR3 is 13 residues long. Germline CDR1 reads LNHDA; CDR2 reads SQIVND (reference sequence). Trimming at V came to 8 bases and at J to 4 bases, leaving 3 bases not matched to a gene. CDR3 sequence: CASSSGVYNEQFF. CDR3 in DNA: TGTGCCAGTTCTAGCGGGGTTTACAATGAGCAGTTCTTC.

The chain links TRBV10-1 to TRBJ2-5, with TRBD1 identical over 8 bases. The CDR3 consists of 14 residues. Germline V gene data show CDR1 as WNHNN and CDR2 as SYGVQD (reference sequence). V gave up 7 bases and J gave up 4 bases; unmatched junction bases: 8. CDR3 nucleotide sequence: TGCGCCAGCAACGGAGTCACAGGGGGAGAGACCCAGTACTTC. Residues: CASNGVTGGETQYF.

The chain joins TRBV27 to TRBJ2-5; D may be TRBD1 (6 bases). Germline CDR1 is MNHEY and CDR2 is SMNVEV (reference sequence). V lost 7 bases to trimming and J lost 0 bases, with 30 bases between them. The CDR3 is 20 amino acids. CDR3 region: CASTLPSGVPGTKYQETQYF. In DNA, the CDR3 is TGTGCCAGCACCCTACCATCCGGCGTGCCCGGGACAAAGTACCAAGAGACCCAGTACTTC.

The CDR3 sequence: CASSSQSFTGELFF. The CDR3 DNA follows: TGTGCCAGCAGTTCCCAGTCGTTTACCGGGGAGCTGTTTTTT. This chain joins TRBV6-5 and TRBJ2-2; D remains unclear. V shed 4 bases and J shed 5 bases, with 11 bases lying between them. CDR1 and CDR2 (germline): MNHEY, SVGAGI. The CDR3 runs 14 residues.

This chain uses TRBV7-2 with TRBJ1-6, with D perhaps TRBD1 (6 bases). In germline, CDR1 is SGHTA, CDR2 FQGNSA. The CDR3 has 15 residues. V shed 2 bases and J shed 10 bases, with 15 bases lying between them. CDR3 residues: CASSLFAITGSPLHF. CDR3 nucleotides: TGTGCCAGCAGCTTATTCGCGATTACAGGGTCACCCCTCCACTTT.

This rearrangement joins TRBV5-1 to TRBJ1-1, with D tentatively TRBD1 (6 bases). V was clipped by 0 bases and J by 0 bases, with 9 bases between them. The CDR3 consists of 15 residues. Germline CDR1 is SGHRS and CDR2 is YFSETQ. CDR3 sequence (DNA): TGCGCCAGCAGCTTGGACAGGGCATTGAACACTGAAGCTTTCTTT. Protein product: CASSLDRALNTEAFF.

This chain uses TRBV5-1 with TRBJ1-2; D gene uncertain. CDR1 SGHRS and CDR2 YFSETQ come from the germline V gene. The CDR3 is 13 amino acids. V was shortened by 0 bases and J by 8 bases, with 11 bases between the two germline ends. The chain's CDR3 is CASSLGPTHGYTF. The CDR3 DNA sequence: TGCGCCAGCAGCTTGGGCCCCACCCACGGCTACACCTTC. Full variable domain (outside the CDR3, taken from reference TRBV5-1 and TRBJ1-2): KAGVTQTPRYLIKTRGQQVTLSCSPISGHRSVSWYQQTPGQGLQFLFEYFSETQRNKGNFPGRFSGRQFSNSRSEMNVSTLELGDSALYLCASSLGPTHGYTFGSGTRLTVV.

The chain carries TRBV7-3 and TRBJ2-2; perhaps TRBD1 as D (6 bases). The germline gives CDR1 SGHTA, CDR2 FQGTGA. The V and J ends lost 4 bases and 7 bases respectively, with 13 bases between them. The CDR3 contains 14 residues. CDR3 residues: CASSSGAKYGELFF. In DNA form, the CDR3 reads TGTGCCAGCAGCTCAGGGGCTAAATACGGGGAGCTGTTTTTT.